Listed below are T cell receptor beta chains from one sample, sequenced in a study of control samples from healthy donors and cancer patients. The protocol was immunoSEQ multiplex PCR, while the TCRdb copy is restricted to in-frame clones and leaves out a portion. The sample holds 230,000 or so clones, over 90% seen once. Sequencing used blood. Receptor source: a man aged 50 or older in good health. CDR3s include the opening cysteine and the closing phenylalanine or tryptophan. A D gene is named only where the DNA matches it firmly.

d_call j_call v_call cdr3_nt cdr3_aa
- TRBJ1-5 TRBV19 TGTGCCAGTAACACAAATAGTTTTCGCAATCAGCCCCAGCATTTT CASNTNSFRNQPQHF
- TRBJ2-7 TRBV15 TGTGCCACCAGCAGAGATGTTCTGACCTACGAGCAGTACTTC CATSRDVLTYEQYF
- TRBJ1-5 TRBV2 TGTGCCAGTAGGGTCACCTACAATCAGCCCCAGCATTTT CASRVTYNQPQHF
TRBD1 TRBJ1-1 TRBV5-1 TGCGCCAGCAGCTTGCGATTAGGACAGGGGTTCTGGCACACTGAAGCTTTCTTT CASSLRLGQGFWHTEAFF
TRBD1 TRBJ1-5 TRBV5-1 TGCGCCAGCAGCGAGGGACAGGCTAGCAATCAGCCCCAGCATTTT CASSEGQASNQPQHF
- TRBJ2-6 TRBV5-1 TGCGCCAGCAGCTTGGGCCCGCAGTCTGGGGCCAACGTCCTGACTTTC CASSLGPQSGANVLTF
TRBD2 TRBJ2-3 TRBV9 TGTGCCAGCAGCGTAGGCGGCGGAGCGGGGGGTGGAGATACGCAGTATTTT CASSVGGGAGGGDTQYF
- TRBJ1-1 TRBV3-1/TRBV3-2 TGTGCCAGCAGCCTTACGGGGTTTCACACTGAAGCTTTCTTT CASSLTGFHTEAFF
- TRBJ1-3 TRBV19 TGTGCCAGTAGTCTCCAGGGATTAGGAAACACCATATATTTT CASSLQGLGNTIYF
TRBD1 TRBJ1-1 TRBV6-5 TGTGCCAGCAGTTACTCCGTACAGGGGTTCACTGAAGCTTTCTTT CASSYSVQGFTEAFF
- TRBJ2-5 TRBV11-2 TGTGCCAGCAGCTTAGGGCAGCTCCAAGAGACCCAGTACTTC CASSLGQLQETQYF